The next 2 T cell receptor beta chains were all read from a single sample in a study of blood T cell repertoires in COVID-19. Using immunoSEQ multiplex PCR, the repertoire was profiled, and TCRdb retains in-frame clones only, with some absent. The data contain approximately 97,000 clones, roughly 92% of them seen just once; the ten biggest clones take up less than 2%. The sample was peripheral blood. The receptor source for this set is a woman aged 45-59 years with COVID-19, enrolled during active disease.

CDR3 sequence reads: CASSLGGQQETQYF. The CDR3 DNA reads as TGTGCCAGCAGTTTAGGGGGACAGCAAGAGACCCAGTACTTC. The chain combines TRBV28 with TRBJ2-5; 7 positions match TRBD1. J was trimmed by 2 bases and V by 2 bases; bases with no gene match: 2. CDR3 length: 14 residues. Per the germline V gene, CDR1 is MDHEN and CDR2 is SYDVKM.

The chain is built from TRBV6-5 and TRBJ1-2, with 8 bases identical to TRBD1. This CDR3 region has 14 residues. After removal of 6 bases from V and 2 bases from J, the junction contained 5 bases not matched to a gene. Germline lookup yields CDR1 MNHEY and CDR2 SVGAGI. CDR3 coding DNA: TGTGCCAGCAGCCGACAGGGGCTGAACTATGGCTACACCTTC. The encoded protein is CASSRQGLNYGYTF.